Following are 2 T cell receptor beta chains from one sample sequenced in a study of blood T cells in healthy people across ages. Primers used in a second PCR of about 7 to 12 cycles were a sample-barcoded 5' primer and a J-beta primer mix. TCRdb called the 5' RACE reads again in MiXCR, with one record for every CDR3 protein. The sample lists approximately 1,000,000 distinct CDR3 sequences; more than 40% were seen once. The sequenced sample was blood. The receptors derive from a woman aged 55-70 years in good health.

There are many counts of this clonotype. This chain connects TRBV7-2 to TRBJ2-5; D unresolved. The V gene lost 2 bases and the J gene lost 1 base, with 8 bases spanning the gap. There are 14 residues in the CDR3. In germline, CDR1 is SGHTA, CDR2 FQGNSA. As DNA, the CDR3 is TGTGCCAGCAGCTTACAAGCCGGCCAAGAGACCCAGTACTTC. Its protein is CASSLQAGQETQYF.

This chain links TRBV25-1 with TRBJ2-5; D is perhaps TRBD1 (6 bases). This CDR3 has 13 residues. Trimming took off 2 bases at V and 5 bases at J, with 9 bases between the two ends. CDR1 is MGHDK and CDR2 is SYGVNS in the germline V gene. The CDR3 is CASSEQGWETQYF. CDR3 DNA: TGTGCCAGCAGTGAACAGGGGTGGGAGACCCAGTACTTC.